This T cell receptor (beta chain) was identified during a study of cytomegalovirus exposure and HLA in healthy donors. Findings and limits, study-wide: Reportedly, TCR beta sequences accurately predicted HLA-A and HLA-B alleles in most subjects. Sequencing probably produced one cluster of sequence variants that were highly shared. An analysis was carried out later, and it reportedly showed fewer N-insertions in an Asian-associated ancestry cluster than the approximately 680-donor mean.

In regard to this clone: Its target is not known.

13 Jbeta primers and 60 Vbeta primers were used for the PCR. TCRdb keeps only in-frame clones here, not all; method: immunoSEQ multiplex PCR. The sample has approximately 89,000 clones, roughly 85% seen once; the top ten hold 6.5% to 9%. Trimming took 5 bases from V and 0 from J, leaving 8 bases between them. Germline CDR1 is LNHDA and CDR2 is SQIVND (reference sequence). The length of the CDR3 is 14 residues. The receptor's source is a man between 40 and 49 years old in good health and CMV-seropositive. Source material: PBMCs. V is TRBV19 and J is TRBJ2-1; no clear D gene. The CDR3 region has the DNA TGTGCCAGTAGTCCGGAGAGCTCCTACAATGAGCAGTTCTTC. Its protein product is CASSPESSYNEQFF.